This T cell receptor beta chain stems from a study of cytomegalovirus exposure and HLA in healthy donors. Study as a whole: The Caucasian-associated ancestry cluster held 80% to 90% of approximately 400 genotyped donors.

On this clone itself: As yet, its antigen is unknown.

PCR used 60 Vbeta primers and 13 Jbeta primers. Some clones are missing from TCRdb's copy, which holds only in-frame ones; the method was immunoSEQ multiplex PCR. The data hold approximately 150,000 clones, with about four fifths observed a single time. CDR1 and CDR2 from the germline V gene are ENHRY and SYGVKD. Trimming cost V 2 bases and J 3 bases, with 8 bases left between them. The CDR3 runs to 14 residues. Notes on the study in general: The authors listed 150 to 200 TCR beta chains as cytomegalovirus-associated.

The sample consisted of PBMCs. This chain joins TRBV10-3 and TRBJ1-5, with D perhaps matching TRBD1 (5 bases). This TCR was sampled from a girl aged 5-17 years in good health and CMV-seropositive. The CDR3 here is CAISETGNNQPQHF. DNA of the CDR3: TGTGCCATCAGTGAGACAGGAAACAATCAGCCCCAGCATTTT.